Presented here are 31 T cell receptor beta chains from one specimen sequenced in a study of regulatory T cells in long-lasting Graves disease. Time point reported: persistent/refractory GD, antithyroid drugs over 5 years with positive TRAb. Following extraction of RNA from PBMCs, that RNA was used to make the TCR library. For TCR beta, libraries came from iRepertoire HTBI primers and Arm-PCR of CDR3 regions. Via MiXCR, TCRdb re-called the multiplex PCR reads, giving one row per CDR3 protein. The data hold 400,000 to 500,000 distinct CDR3 sequences, with roughly 21% observed a single time. The material sequenced was peripheral blood mononuclear cells (PBMCs), taken when the disease was refractory, from a patient treated with antithyroid drugs. These receptors came from a female donor with Graves disease.

This clonotype was observed many times. CDR3 nucleotide sequence: TGTGCCAGCAGCTACGACAGAACGGTGGGAGAGACCCAGTACTTC. Residues: CASSYDRTVGETQYF. The rearrangement joins TRBV3-1 to TRBJ2-5, with D maybe TRBD1 (5 bases). Germline V lookup: CDR1 LGHDT, CDR2 YNNKEL (reference sequence). V gave up 5 bases and J gave up 4 bases, with 17 bases separating them. CDR3 length equals 15 residues.

This clonotype was seen only a few times. The conserved phenylalanine or tryptophan is not found at the CDR3 terminus, so this likely reflects a read error. The chain recombines TRBV12-3 or TRBV12-4 with TRBJ2-1; the D gene is possibly TRBD2 (6 bases). The V gene lost 4 bases and the J gene lost 8 bases, with 9 bases spanning the gap. CDR3 length equals 12 residues. CDR3 amino acids: CASSSAGYEQFS. The CDR3 DNA reads TGTGCCAGCAGTTCAGCGGGCTATGAGCAGTTCTCC.

This rearrangement joins TRBV5-5 to TRBJ1-5; D unresolved. The germline V gene encodes CDR1 SGHKS and CDR2 YYEKEE (reference sequence). The CDR3 covers 16 residues. V gave up 0 bases and J gave up 3 bases, with 13 bases separating them. CDR3 sequence (DNA): TGTGCCAGCAGCTTGGAGGACGGATTATACAATCAGCCCCAGCATTTT. Translating it yields CASSLEDGLYNQPQHF.

This clonotype occurred a few times. A much larger clone differs by one base, so this may be a read error. V is TRBV7-3 and J is TRBJ2-2, with 7 positions matching TRBD1. This CDR3 region has 16 residues. Per the germline V gene, CDR1 is SGHTA and CDR2 is FQGTGA. Here the CDR3 DNA reads TGTGCCAGCAGTGCCGAGGGGGCCGATAACATCGGGGAGCTGTTTTTT. This codes for CASSAEGADNIGELFF.

The rearrangement uses TRBV11-3 and TRBJ1-1; TRBD1 matches 9 bases. The CDR3 runs to 15 residues. Germline V lookup: CDR1 SGHNT, CDR2 YENEEA. Trimming at V came to 5 bases and at J to 11 bases, leaving 15 bases not matched to a gene. The CDR3 is CASSIPGTGTFGAFF. CDR3 DNA sequence: TGTGCCAGCAGCATACCCGGGACAGGGACATTTGGGGCTTTCTTT.

This clonotype was observed many times. This chain joins TRBV28 and TRBJ2-4; 11 nucleotides align to TRBD1. Per the germline V gene, CDR1 is MDHEN and CDR2 is SYDVKM. CDR3 length: 16 residues. Losses at the gene ends were 6 bases for V and 1 base for J; bases not matched to a gene: 5. CDR3: CASRPGQGAAKNIQYF. Here the CDR3 DNA reads TGTGCCAGCAGACCCGGACAGGGGGCTGCCAAAAACATTCAGTACTTC.

This clonotype was detected ten times or more. This sequence joins TRBV28 and TRBJ2-2; D is perhaps TRBD1 (5 bases). The length of the CDR3 is 18 residues. Germline V gives CDR1 MDHEN, CDR2 SYDVKM. V was trimmed by 3 bases and J by 0 bases, leaving 17 bases between them. The CDR3 loop reads CASSFSPRTLTNTGELFF. The CDR3 bases are TGTGCCAGCAGTTTTTCTCCACGGACACTGACGAACACCGGGGAGCTGTTTTTT.

The chain joins TRBV15 to TRBJ2-2; the match to TRBD1 covers 9 bases. Trimming took 9 bases from V and 5 from J; bases not matched to a gene: 7. Germline V lookup: CDR1 LNHNV, CDR2 YYDKDF (reference sequence). This CDR3 region has 14 residues. As DNA, the CDR3 is TGTGCCACAAAGCCCGGGACAGGGACCGGGGAGCTGTTTTTT. This sequence encodes CATKPGTGTGELFF. The variable domain in full, with the rest retrieved from reference TRBV15 and TRBJ2-2, is DAMVIQNPRYQVTQFGKPVTLSCSQTLNHNVMYWYQQKSSQAPKLLFHYYDKDFNNEADTPDNFQSRRPNTSFCFLDIRSPGLGDTAMYLCATKPGTGTGELFFGEGSRLTVL.

This clonotype has a handful of counts. V is TRBV30 and J is TRBJ2-6; unclear D gene. V was shortened by 3 bases and J by 1 base, with 4 bases between the two germline ends. This CDR3 is built from 13 residues. The V gene's germline CDR1 is GTSNPN and CDR2 SVGIG (reference sequence). CDR3 coding DNA: TGTGCCTGGAGGGCGTCTGGGGCCAACGTCCTGACTTTC. Its translation: CAWRASGANVLTF. The entire variable domain, with the rest obtained from reference TRBV30 and TRBJ2-6, is as follows: SQTIHQWPATLVQPVGSPLSLECTVEGTSNPNLYWYRQAAGRGLQLLFYSVGIGQISSEVPQNLSASRPQDRQFILSSKKLLLSDSGFYLCAWRASGANVLTFGAGSRLTVL.

The chain has TRBV28 and TRBJ1-6; D gene ambiguous. The V gene's germline CDR1 is MDHEN and CDR2 SYDVKM. Trimming shortened V by 6 bases and J by 1 base, and 13 bases separated the two germline ends. This CDR3 has 16 amino acids. DNA of the CDR3: TGTGCCAGCAGCCGGGGTCCAGATTCCTATAATTCACCCCTCCACTTT. It translates to CASSRGPDSYNSPLHF.

This clonotype occurred many times. This sequence joins TRBV12-3 or TRBV12-4 and TRBJ2-7, with 10 bases that match TRBD1. The CDR3 is made up of 14 amino acids. With V trimmed by 5 bases and J by 5 bases, 6 bases remained unmatched. Here the CDR3 reads CASSLTGGADEQYF. The DNA of the CDR3 is TGTGCCAGCAGTCTGACAGGGGGCGCGGACGAGCAGTACTTC.

CDR3 coding DNA: TGCAGTGCTTCACAAAGCGGCCACTACAATGAGCAGTTCTTC. Translating gives CSASQSGHYNEQFF. The chain has TRBV20-1 and TRBJ2-1; D might be TRBD2 (5 bases). With 5 bases removed from V and 3 bases from J, the gap between germline ends came to 14 bases. Looked up from germline, CDR1 is DFQATT and CDR2 is SNEGSKA (reference sequence). CDR3 length: 14 amino acids.

This clonotype was seen a handful of times. The rearrangement links TRBV19 to TRBJ1-2; 8 bases match TRBD1. The V gene's germline CDR1 is LNHDA and CDR2 SQIVND (reference sequence). CDR3 size: 17 residues. V was pared by 0 bases and J by 4 bases, with 10 bases of the junction left unmatched. This chain's CDR3 is CASSIDANVGTGYGYTF. CDR3 DNA sequence: TGTGCCAGTAGTATAGATGCCAACGTCGGGACAGGCTATGGCTACACCTTC. Supplemented by reference TRBV19 and TRBJ1-2, the full variable domain reads DGGITQSPKYLFRKEGQNVTLSCEQNLNHDAMYWYRQDPGQGLRLIYYSQIVNDFQKGDIAEGYSVSREKKESFPLTVTSAQKNPTAFYLCASSIDANVGTGYGYTFGSGTRLTVV.

Details on this clonotype: A much larger clone lies one base from this, so it may be a read error. This chain links TRBV6-1 with TRBJ2-7; possibly TRBD1 or TRBD2 for D (5 bases each). CDR1 MNHNS and CDR2 SASEGT come from the germline V gene. This CDR3 has 16 residues. Trimming removed 7 bases from V and 0 bases from J, with 19 bases in between. The CDR3 loop reads CASTPRGWGISYEQYF. DNA for the CDR3: TGTGCCAGCACACCCCGGGGTTGGGGGATCTCCTACGAGCAGTACTTC.

This clonotype was found many times. The J gene is TRBJ2-5, the V gene TRBV11-1, with D unresolved. The CDR3 totals 14 residues. Per germline, CDR1 SGHAT and CDR2 FQDESV (reference sequence). Trimming cost V 1 base and J 2 bases, with 8 bases left between them. The CDR3 is CASSLVAWQETQYF. The CDR3 nucleotides read TGTGCCAGCAGCTTAGTAGCCTGGCAAGAGACCCAGTACTTC.

This clonotype appeared many times. The genes are TRBV11-2 and TRBJ1-1; D is unclear. V shed 3 bases and J shed 6 bases, with 17 bases lying between them. The germline V gene encodes CDR1 SGHAT and CDR2 FQNNGV. The CDR3 runs to 15 residues. Here the CDR3 DNA reads TGTGCCAGCAGCTTGTCTTTCTCCGGGGAAGCTGAAGCTTTCTTT. Residues: CASSLSFSGEAEAFF. The full variable domain, in which reference TRBV11-2 and TRBJ1-1 provide the parts outside the CDR3, is EAGVAQSPRYKIIEKRQSVAFWCNPISGHATLYWYQQILGQGPKLLIQFQNNGVVDDSQLPKDRFSAERLKGVDSTLKIQPAKLEDSAVYLCASSLSFSGEAEAFFGQGTRLTVV.

The table lists this clonotype with a few counts. This rearrangement joins TRBV5-1 to TRBJ2-7; unclear D gene. The V gene lost 0 bases and the J gene lost 3 bases, with 10 bases spanning the gap. CDR1 and CDR2 (germline): SGHRS, YFSETQ. This CDR3 has 14 amino acids. The chain's CDR3 is CASSLESEYYEQYF. In DNA, the CDR3 is TGCGCCAGCAGCTTGGAAAGCGAATACTACGAGCAGTACTTC.

This clonotype has at least ten counts. This chain links TRBV7-9 with TRBJ2-6; perhaps TRBD1 as D (6 bases). The V end was cut by 6 bases, the J end by 15 bases, with 15 bases between. Germline V gene lookup returns CDR1 SEHNR and CDR2 FQNEAQ (reference sequence). The CDR3 runs 12 residues. CDR3 amino acids: CASSFRTAGLTF. The CDR3 nucleotides are TGTGCCAGCAGTTTCCGGACAGCTGGCCTGACTTTC.

The V and J genes are TRBV7-2 and TRBJ2-1; 10 bases map to TRBD2. The length of the CDR3 is 16 residues. V lost 8 bases and J lost 8; bases outside the gene matches: 15. From germline, CDR1 is SGHTA and CDR2 FQGNSA. The CDR3 loop is CASAVPVAGGLHEQFF. CDR3 nucleotide sequence: TGTGCCAGCGCCGTGCCTGTAGCGGGGGGCCTTCATGAGCAGTTCTTC.

In this sample, this clonotype turned up a few times. V gene TRBV7-8 combines with J gene TRBJ1-6; perhaps TRBD1 as D (6 bases). This CDR3 contains 14 residues. Germline CDR1 and CDR2: SGHVS and FQNEAQ. V lost 5 bases, J lost 10 bases, and 15 bases lay in between. The CDR3 DNA reads as TGTGCCAGCAGCCTGGGGCGGGGGGCATCACCCCTCCACTTT. Amino acid sequence: CASSLGRGASPLHF. The complete variable domain, with remaining parts taken from reference TRBV7-8 and TRBJ1-6, reads GAGVSQSPRYKVAKRGQDVALRCDPISGHVSLFWYQQALGQGPEFLTYFQNEAQLDKSGLPSDRFFAERPEGSVSTLKIQRTQQEDSAVYLCASSLGRGASPLHFGNGTRLTVT.

In this sample, this clonotype turned up a few times. The chain carries TRBV27 and TRBJ1-1, with D possibly TRBD1 on 5 matching bases. The CDR3 is 16 residues long. Trimming took off 2 bases at V and 0 bases at J, with 13 bases between the two ends. Germline V gene sequence: CDR1 MNHEY, CDR2 SMNVEV (reference sequence). CDR3 coding DNA: TGTGCCAGCAGTTTAGTCAGGGTAGCGGTGAACACTGAAGCTTTCTTT. This gives the protein CASSLVRVAVNTEAFF.

V usage is TRBV27 and J usage is TRBJ2-7; TRBD2 agrees at 9 bases. Germline V gives CDR1 MNHEY, CDR2 SMNVEV (reference sequence). The CDR3 covers 15 residues. With 5 bases clipped from V and 7 bases from J, the junction kept 12 bases outside the gene matches. The CDR3, as DNA: TGTGCCAGCAGTCGAGGGGTAGCGGGAGTGTTTGAGCAGTACTTC. It specifies CASSRGVAGVFEQYF.

Only a few counts were recorded for this clonotype. The chain is built from TRBV29-1 and TRBJ2-1; 8 bases are shared with TRBD2. The V gene end was trimmed by 0 bases and the J gene end by 8 bases; junction bases not matched to a gene: 6. CDR3 length: 14 amino acids. Germline loops: CDR1 SQVTM, CDR2 ANQGSEA. DNA of the CDR3: TGCAGCGTTGAAGAGGGCGGGGGGAGGGATGAGCAGTTCTTC. Its protein product is CSVEEGGGRDEQFF.

This clonotype was counted at least ten times. The CDR3 is CASSRIGVSQGMNTEAFF. The CDR3, as DNA: TGTGCCAGCAGCCGGATAGGGGTTAGTCAGGGGATGAACACTGAAGCTTTCTTT. The rearrangement uses TRBV6-1 and TRBJ1-1; a possible D gene is TRBD1 (6 bases). Germline CDR1 is MNHNS and CDR2 is SASEGT. Trimming left V 6 bases short and J 0 bases short, with 23 bases between. The CDR3 contains 18 residues.

This clonotype appeared many times. The chain uses TRBV5-1 and TRBJ2-7, with 7 bases aligning to TRBD1. V was pared by 0 bases and J by 3 bases, with 6 bases of the junction left unmatched. Per the germline V gene, CDR1 is SGHRS and CDR2 is YFSETQ. This CDR3 spans 15 amino acids. The CDR3 sequence: CASSLGDSVIYEQYF. The CDR3 nucleotides are TGCGCCAGCAGCTTGGGGGACAGTGTAATCTACGAGCAGTACTTC.

The rearrangement uses TRBV6-2 or TRBV6-3 and TRBJ2-7; 9 positions agree with TRBD2. CDR3 length: 13 amino acids. V lost 8 bases to trimming and J lost 6 bases; unmatched junction nucleotides: 8. Germline V lookup: CDR1 MNHEY, CDR2 SVGEGT. The CDR3 DNA sequence: TGTGCCAGCTCCCAGACTAGCGGCTCCGAGCAGTACTTC. Translating it yields CASSQTSGSEQYF.

A remark on this clonotype: A much larger clone differs by one base, so this may be a read error. This chain links TRBV29-1 with TRBJ2-5; maybe TRBD1 (5 bases). CDR3 length equals 15 residues. Germline CDR1 is SQVTM and CDR2 is ANQGSEA. In DNA form, the CDR3 reads TGCAGCGCTGAAGGGTCCAGGGCCATACAAGAGACCCAGTACTTC. Translation gives CSAEGSRAIQETQYF. Looking up the rest from reference TRBV29-1 and TRBJ2-5 gives the full variable domain: SAVISQKPSRDICQRGTSLTIQCQVDSQVTMMFWYRQQPGQSLTLIATANQGSEATYESGFVIDKFPISRPNLTFSTLTVSNMSPEDSSIYLCSAEGSRAIQETQYFGPGTRLLVL.

This clonotype was counted a few times. The chain has TRBV10-2 and TRBJ2-1; D gene ambiguous. The germline V and J ends were trimmed by 8 bases and 4 bases, with 18 bases remaining between them. Germline CDR1 and CDR2: WSHSY and SAAADI. This CDR3 comprises 15 residues. For the CDR3, the DNA is TGCGCCAGCCACGACATCGGTTCCTTTTACAATGAGCAGTTCTTC. It yields the protein CASHDIGSFYNEQFF.

This clonotype was seen at least ten times. The chain combines TRBV12-3 or TRBV12-4 with TRBJ1-2; perhaps TRBD1 as D (6 bases). This CDR3 spans 14 amino acids. The germline V and J ends were trimmed by 4 bases and 7 bases, with 16 bases remaining between them. CDR3 residues: CASSSAPGTPGYTF. The CDR3 DNA is TGTGCCAGCAGTTCCGCCCCCGGGACACCTGGCTACACCTTC.

DNA of the CDR3: TGTGCCAGCAGCCAAGATCTGGGGGCCCAGTACTTC. Translating gives CASSQDLGAQYF. J is TRBJ2-5 and V is TRBV3-1, with D tentatively TRBD1 or TRBD2 (5 bases each). CDR1 and CDR2 from the germline V gene are LGHDT and YNNKEL (reference sequence). V lost 0 bases to trimming and J lost 9 bases, with 8 bases between them. This CDR3 region has 12 residues.

This clonotype came up many times. The V and J genes are TRBV28 and TRBJ1-1; D gene unclear. Trimming cost V 9 bases and J 0 bases, with 8 bases left between them. The germline V gene has CDR1 MDHEN and CDR2 SYDVKM. The CDR3 runs 12 residues. CDR3 DNA sequence: TGTGCCAGTCGGAGTATGAACACTGAAGCTTTCTTT. This codes for CASRSMNTEAFF.